This T cell receptor beta chain was found in a study of early T cells in non-severe SARS-CoV-2 infection. Study summary: Sequencing targeted bulk RNA from unsorted whole blood, leaving chains unpaired.

Study-wide points: The matching step, a VDJdb search, favored anti-spike CD8 responses and missed private and CD4 specificities.

A note on this clonotype: Its antigen is currently unknown.

The germline gives CDR1 SGHTA, CDR2 FQGNSA. CDR3 size: 14 residues. V was trimmed by 3 bases and J by 10 bases, leaving 16 bases between them. Attachment of unique molecular identifiers was made to individual cDNA molecules. TCRdb independently ran MiXCR on the 5' RACE reads; one entry per CDR3 protein. The sample has 30,000 to 35,000 distinct CDR3 sequences; 5.7% are singletons. Sequencing was done on a sample of whole blood. This rearrangement joins TRBV7-2 to TRBJ2-1, with D possibly TRBD2 on 6 matching bases. This sequence originates from an adult who was a healthcare worker with PCR-confirmed SARS-CoV-2 infection or an uninfected control (not recorded which). The CDR3 here is CASSLGTGRREQFF. The CDR3 region has the DNA TGTGCCAGCAGCTTGGGGACTGGAAGGAGGGAGCAGTTCTTC.